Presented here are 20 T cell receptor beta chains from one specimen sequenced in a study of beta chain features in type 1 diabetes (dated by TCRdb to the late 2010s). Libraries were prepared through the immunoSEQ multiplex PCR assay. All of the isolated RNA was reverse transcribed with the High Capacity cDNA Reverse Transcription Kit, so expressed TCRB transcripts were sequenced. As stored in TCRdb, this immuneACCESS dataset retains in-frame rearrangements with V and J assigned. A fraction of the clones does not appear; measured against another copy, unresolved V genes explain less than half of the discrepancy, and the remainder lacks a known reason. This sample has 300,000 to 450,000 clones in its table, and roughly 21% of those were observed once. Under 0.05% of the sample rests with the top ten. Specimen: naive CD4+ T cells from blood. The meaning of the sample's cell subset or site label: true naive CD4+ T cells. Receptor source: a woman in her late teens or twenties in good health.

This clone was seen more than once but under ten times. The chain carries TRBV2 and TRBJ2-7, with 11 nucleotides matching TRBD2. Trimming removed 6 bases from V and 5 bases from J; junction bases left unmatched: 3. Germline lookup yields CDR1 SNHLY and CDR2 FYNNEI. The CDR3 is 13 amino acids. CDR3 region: CASSLAGGHEQYF. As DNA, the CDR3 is TGTGCCAGCAGCCTAGCGGGAGGCCACGAGCAGTACTTC. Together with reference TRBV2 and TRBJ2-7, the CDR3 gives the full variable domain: EPEVTQTPSHQVTQMGQEVILRCVPISNHLYFYWYRQILGQKVEFLVSFYNNEISEKSEIFDDQFSVERPDGSNFTLKIRSTKLEDSAMYFCASSLAGGHEQYFGPGTRLTVT.

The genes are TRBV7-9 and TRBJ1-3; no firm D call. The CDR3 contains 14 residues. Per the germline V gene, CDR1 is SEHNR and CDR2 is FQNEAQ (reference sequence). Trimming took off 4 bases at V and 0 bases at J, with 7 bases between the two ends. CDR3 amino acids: CASSSVSSGNTIYF. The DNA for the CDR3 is TGTGCCAGCAGCTCAGTCTCCTCTGGAAACACCATATATTTT. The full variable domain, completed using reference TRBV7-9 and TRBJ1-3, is DTGVSQNPRHKITKRGQNVTFRCDPISEHNRLYWYRQTLGQGPEFLTYFQNEAQLEKSRLLSDRFSAERPKGSFSTLEIQRTEQGDSAMYLCASSSVSSGNTIYFGEGSWLTVV.

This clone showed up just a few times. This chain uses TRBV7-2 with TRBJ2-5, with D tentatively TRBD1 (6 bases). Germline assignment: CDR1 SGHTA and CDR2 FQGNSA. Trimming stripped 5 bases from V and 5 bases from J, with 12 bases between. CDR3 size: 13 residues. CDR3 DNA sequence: TGTGCCAGCAGCGGGGGCCAGGGGGAGACCCAGTACTTC. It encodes CASSGGQGETQYF.

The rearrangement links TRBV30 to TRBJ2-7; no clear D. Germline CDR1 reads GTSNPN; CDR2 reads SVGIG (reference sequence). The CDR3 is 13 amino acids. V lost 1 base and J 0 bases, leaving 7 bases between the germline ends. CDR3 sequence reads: CAWSAGHSYEQYF. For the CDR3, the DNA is TGTGCCTGGAGTGCTGGGCACTCCTACGAGCAGTACTTC. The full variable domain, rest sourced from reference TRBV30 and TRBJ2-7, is SQTIHQWPATLVQPVGSPLSLECTVEGTSNPNLYWYRQAAGRGLQLLFYSVGIGQISSEVPQNLSASRPQDRQFILSSKKLLLSDSGFYLCAWSAGHSYEQYFGPGTRLTVT.

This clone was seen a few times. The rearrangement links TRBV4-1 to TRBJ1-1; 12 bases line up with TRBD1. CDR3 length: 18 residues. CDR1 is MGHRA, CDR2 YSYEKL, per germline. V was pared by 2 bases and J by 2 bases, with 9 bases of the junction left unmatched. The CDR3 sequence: CASSQPPGQGALNTEAFF. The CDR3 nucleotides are TGCGCCAGCAGCCAACCGCCGGGACAGGGGGCCCTTAACACTGAAGCTTTCTTT.

CDR3 in DNA: TGCAGTGCCCTCGGGGCTGAAGCTTTCTTT. It yields the protein CSALGAEAFF. This rearrangement joins TRBV20-1 to TRBJ1-1, with D unresolved. CDR1 and CDR2 (germline): DFQATT, SNEGSKA (reference sequence). The CDR3 extends over 10 amino acids. The V end lost 6 bases, the J end lost 6 bases, and 8 bases lay between the germline ends.

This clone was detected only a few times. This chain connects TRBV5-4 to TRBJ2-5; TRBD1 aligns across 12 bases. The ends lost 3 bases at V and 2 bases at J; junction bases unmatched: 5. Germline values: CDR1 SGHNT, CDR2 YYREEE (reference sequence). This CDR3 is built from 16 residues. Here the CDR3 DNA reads TGTGCCAGCAGCTCCGGGACAGGGGGCTCTCAAGAGACCCAGTACTTC. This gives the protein CASSSGTGGSQETQYF.

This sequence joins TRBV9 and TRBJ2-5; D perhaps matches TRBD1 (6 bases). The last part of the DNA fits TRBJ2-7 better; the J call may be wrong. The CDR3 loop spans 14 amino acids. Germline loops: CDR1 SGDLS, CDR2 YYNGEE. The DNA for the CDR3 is TGTGCCAGCAGCGTAACAGGGAGCTCCTACGAGCAGTACTTC. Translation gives CASSVTGSSYEQYF.

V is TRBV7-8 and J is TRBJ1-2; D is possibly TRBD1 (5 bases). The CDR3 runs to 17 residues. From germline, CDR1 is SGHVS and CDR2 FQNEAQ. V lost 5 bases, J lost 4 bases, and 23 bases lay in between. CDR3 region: CASSLKPAGNSLYGYTF. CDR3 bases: TGTGCCAGCAGCCTAAAACCGGCAGGGAATTCTCTCTATGGCTACACCTTC.

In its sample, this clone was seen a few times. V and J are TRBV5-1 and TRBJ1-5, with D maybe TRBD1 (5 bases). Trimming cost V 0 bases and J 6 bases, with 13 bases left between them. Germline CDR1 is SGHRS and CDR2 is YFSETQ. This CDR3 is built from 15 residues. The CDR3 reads CASSLEGQGSQPQHF. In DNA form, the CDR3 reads TGCGCCAGCAGCTTGGAAGGGCAGGGAAGTCAGCCCCAGCATTTT.

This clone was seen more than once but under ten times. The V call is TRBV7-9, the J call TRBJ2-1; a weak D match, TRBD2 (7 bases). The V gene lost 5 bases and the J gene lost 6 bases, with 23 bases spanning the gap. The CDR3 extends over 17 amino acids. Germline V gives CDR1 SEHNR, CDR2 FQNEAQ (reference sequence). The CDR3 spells CASSGGGLGSTPNEQFF. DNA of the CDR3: TGTGCCAGCAGCGGGGGGGGGCTTGGTTCCACCCCCAATGAGCAGTTCTTC.

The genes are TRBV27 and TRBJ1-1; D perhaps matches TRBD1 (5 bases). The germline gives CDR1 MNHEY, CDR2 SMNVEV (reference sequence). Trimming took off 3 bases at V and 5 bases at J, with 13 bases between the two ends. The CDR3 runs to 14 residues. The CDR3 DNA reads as TGTGCCAGCAGTTTTAAAACAGGACGAACTGAAGCTTTCTTT. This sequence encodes CASSFKTGRTEAFF.

CDR3 region: CASSQGGTRRETQYF. The CDR3 bases are TGTGCCAGCAGCCAAGGAGGAACACGGCGAGAGACCCAGTACTTC. This chain joins TRBV14 and TRBJ2-5; D not certain. Trimming removed 1 base at V and 4 bases at J, with 13 bases between. This CDR3 has 15 amino acids. Germline assignment: CDR1 SGHDN and CDR2 FVKESK.

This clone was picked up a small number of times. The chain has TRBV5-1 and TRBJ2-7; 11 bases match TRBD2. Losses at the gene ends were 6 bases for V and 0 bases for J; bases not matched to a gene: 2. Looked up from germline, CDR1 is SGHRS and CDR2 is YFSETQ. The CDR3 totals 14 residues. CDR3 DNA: TGCGCCAGCAACGGACTAGCGGGCTCCTACGAGCAGTACTTC. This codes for CASNGLAGSYEQYF. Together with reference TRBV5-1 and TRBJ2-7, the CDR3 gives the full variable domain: KAGVTQTPRYLIKTRGQQVTLSCSPISGHRSVSWYQQTPGQGLQFLFEYFSETQRNKGNFPGRFSGRQFSNSRSEMNVSTLELGDSALYLCASNGLAGSYEQYFGPGTRLTVT.

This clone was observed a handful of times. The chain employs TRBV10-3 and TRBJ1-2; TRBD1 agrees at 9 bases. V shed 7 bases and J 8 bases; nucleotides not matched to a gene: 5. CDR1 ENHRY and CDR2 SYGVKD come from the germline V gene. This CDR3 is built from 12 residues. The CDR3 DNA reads TGTGCCATCAAGGGACAGGGAGAGGGCTACACCTTC. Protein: CAIKGQGEGYTF.

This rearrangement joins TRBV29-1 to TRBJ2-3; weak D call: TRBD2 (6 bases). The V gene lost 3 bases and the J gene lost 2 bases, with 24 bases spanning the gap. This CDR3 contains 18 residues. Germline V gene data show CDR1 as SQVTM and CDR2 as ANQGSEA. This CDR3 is CSVDPNLGAGDYTDTQYF. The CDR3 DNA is TGCAGCGTTGATCCTAATTTAGGAGCGGGCGATTACACAGATACGCAGTATTTT.

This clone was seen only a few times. CDR3 residues: CASSSTGGREYF. The CDR3 nucleotides are TGTGCCAGCAGCTCGACAGGGGGTAGAGAGTACTTC. The rearrangement joins TRBV9 to TRBJ2-7; 9 bases are shared with TRBD1. The CDR3 extends over 12 amino acids. V shed 4 bases, J shed 11 bases, and the junction held 7 bases outside the gene matches. Germline V CDR1 and CDR2: SGDLS, YYNGEE.

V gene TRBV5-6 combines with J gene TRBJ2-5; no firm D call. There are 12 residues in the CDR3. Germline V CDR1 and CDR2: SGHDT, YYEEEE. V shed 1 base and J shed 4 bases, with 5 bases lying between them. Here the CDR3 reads CASSLHRETQYF. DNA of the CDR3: TGTGCCAGCAGCTTGCACAGAGAGACCCAGTACTTC.

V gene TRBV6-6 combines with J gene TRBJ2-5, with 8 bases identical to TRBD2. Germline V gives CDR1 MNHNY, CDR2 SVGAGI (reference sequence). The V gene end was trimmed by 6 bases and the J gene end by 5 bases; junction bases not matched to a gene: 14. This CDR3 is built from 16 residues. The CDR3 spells CASSVRLATTGETQYF. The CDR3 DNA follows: TGTGCCAGCAGCGTCCGACTAGCGACTACCGGGGAGACCCAGTACTTC.

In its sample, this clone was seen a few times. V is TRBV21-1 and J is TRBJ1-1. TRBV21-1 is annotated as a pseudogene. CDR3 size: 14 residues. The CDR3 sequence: CASSSAGADTEAFF. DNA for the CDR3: TGTGCCAGCAGCAGTGCGGGGGCGGACACTGAAGCTTTCTTT.